The next 26 T cell receptor beta chains were all read from a single sample in a study of Graves' ophthalmopathy and Graves' hyperthyroidism (dated by TCRdb to 2016 to 2019). The instrument given in TCRdb is Illumina HiSeq 2000. For repertoire sequencing, TCR beta CDR3 regions were amplified from RNA transcripts. A first-round RT-PCR used HTBI primers with the Qiagen OneStep RT-PCR kit, followed by a second-round multiplex PCR, size selection and purification. TCRdb took the public reads, trimmed them with fastp at Q25, ran MiXCR for clone calling and kept in-frame beta chains. All rows with the same CDR3 protein become a single entry with the most common DNA and genes. This sample gives hundreds of thousands of distinct CDR3 sequences in total; 35% to 50% of them show up just once. Jointly, the top ten make up about 3.3% of the sample. Sequenced: peripheral blood. Source of these receptors: an adult man with Graves' ophthalmopathy.

This clonotype appeared many times. J is TRBJ2-7 and V is TRBV4-1, with 11 bases identical to TRBD2. In germline, CDR1 is MGHRA, CDR2 YSYEKL. V was pared by 0 bases and J by 0 bases, with 7 bases of the junction left unmatched. The length of the CDR3 is 18 residues. The DNA for the CDR3 is TGCGCCAGCAGCCAAGATCTGACTAGCGGGGCCAGCTCCTACGAGCAGTACTTC. It yields the protein CASSQDLTSGASSYEQYF.

V gene TRBV6-1 combines with J gene TRBJ1-6; D might be TRBD1 (6 bases). Trimming shortened V by 8 bases and J by 8 bases, and 16 bases separated the two germline ends. This CDR3 spans 14 amino acids. Per the germline V gene, CDR1 is MNHNS and CDR2 is SASEGT. CDR3 DNA: TGTGCCAGCTTCGGGGGCAGCCTTCATTCACCCCTCCACTTT. It codes for CASFGGSLHSPLHF.

The chain employs TRBV12-3 or TRBV12-4 and TRBJ2-7; D might be TRBD2 (5 bases). V was shortened by 5 bases and J by 3 bases, with 20 bases between the two germline ends. The CDR3 extends over 16 amino acids. CDR3 region: CASSPAGETNFYEQYF. The DNA for the CDR3 is TGTGCCAGCAGTCCGGCCGGGGAAACGAATTTCTACGAGCAGTACTTC.

This clonotype was picked up many times. This rearrangement joins TRBV9 to TRBJ1-1; D is unclear. The CDR3 consists of 15 residues. Trimming took 4 bases from V and 0 from J, leaving 13 bases between them. Germline V gene sequence: CDR1 SGDLS, CDR2 YYNGEE. CDR3 loop: CASSPQPELNTEAFF. The CDR3 nucleotides read TGTGCCAGCAGCCCCCAGCCGGAGTTGAACACTGAAGCTTTCTTT.

This clonotype has ten or more counts. The J gene is TRBJ1-2, the V gene TRBV2; TRBD1 aligns across 8 bases. The CDR3 loop spans 15 amino acids. Germline-derived CDR1 and CDR2 are SNHLY and FYNNEI. J lost 1 base, V lost 3 bases, and 4 bases had no gene match. This CDR3 reads CASSDQGASNYGYTF. In DNA form, the CDR3 reads TGTGCCAGCAGTGATCAGGGGGCGAGTAACTATGGCTACACCTTC.

The chain recombines TRBV2 with TRBJ2-5, with 7 nucleotides matching TRBD1. The V gene end was trimmed by 6 bases and the J gene end by 4 bases; junction bases not matched to a gene: 8. The germline CDR1 and CDR2 sequences are SNHLY and FYNNEI. There are 14 residues in the CDR3. CDR3: CASRGQVTRETQYF. The CDR3 region has the DNA TGTGCCAGCAGAGGACAGGTTACCCGAGAGACCCAGTACTTC.

CDR3 protein: CATSDSQGVGEAFF. The DNA of the CDR3 is TGTGCCACCAGTGATTCTCAGGGGGTCGGTGAAGCTTTCTTT. The V gene is TRBV24-1, the J gene TRBJ1-1; 7 bases are shared with TRBD1. The CDR3 consists of 14 residues. The V gene end was trimmed by 2 bases and the J gene end by 7 bases; junction bases not matched to a gene: 6. The germline V gene has CDR1 KGHDR and CDR2 SFDVKD.

J is TRBJ2-5 and V is TRBV12-3 or TRBV12-4; D may be TRBD2 (5 bases). V shed 5 bases and J shed 5 bases, with 18 bases lying between them. This CDR3 region has 15 residues. The CDR3, as DNA: TGTGCCAGCAGTCTGCGGACGTTCAGAGGGGAGACCCAGTACTTC. Translation: CASSLRTFRGETQYF.

Ten or more counts support this clonotype. The gene calls are TRBV7-6 and TRBJ2-2; TRBD2 matches at 11 bases. Trimming took 0 bases from V and 7 from J; bases not matched to a gene: 7. The CDR3 spans 17 residues. Germline V gene sequence: CDR1 SGHVS, CDR2 FNYEAQ. The CDR3 sequence: CASSLARLAGPRGELFF. Written as DNA, the CDR3 is TGTGCCAGCAGCTTAGCCCGACTAGCGGGGCCCCGCGGGGAGCTGTTTTTT.

This clonotype was seen only once. The CDR3 ends on some other residue instead of the conserved phenylalanine or tryptophan, so this is likely a read error. The chain carries TRBV7-9 and TRBJ1-1, with D perhaps TRBD1 (5 bases). The CDR3 covers 15 residues. Deletions cut 8 bases from V and 0 bases from J, with 16 bases between. Germline values: CDR1 SEHNR, CDR2 FQNEAQ (reference sequence). The CDR3 bases are TGTGCCAGCCGACAGCAGGGAACCTTGAACACTGAAGCTTTCTCT. It specifies CASRQQGTLNTEAFS.

This clonotype has ten or more counts. The chain is built from TRBV6-1 and TRBJ1-1; D unresolved. The V end lost 1 base, the J end lost 4 bases, and 13 bases lay between the germline ends. The CDR3 is 15 residues long. CDR1 MNHNS and CDR2 SASEGT come from the germline V gene. The CDR3 loop reads CASSEGFQGITEAFF. The DNA of the CDR3 is TGTGCCAGCAGTGAAGGGTTTCAAGGCATCACTGAAGCTTTCTTT.

The genes are TRBV9 and TRBJ2-5, with 7 bases aligning to TRBD1. Trimming at V came to 3 bases and at J to 11 bases, leaving 19 bases not matched to a gene. The CDR3 consists of 16 residues. Germline CDR1 is SGDLS and CDR2 is YYNGEE. In nucleotides, the CDR3 is TGTGCCAGCAGCGCCACAGGGGATGGATACTACAATGAGCAGTACTTC. Protein: CASSATGDGYYNEQYF.

V is TRBV9 and J is TRBJ2-6; D possibly uses TRBD1 or TRBD2 (5 bases each). The CDR3 is made up of 15 amino acids. The V end was cut by 6 bases, the J end by 3 bases, with 13 bases between. CDR1 is SGDLS, CDR2 YYNGEE, per germline. The CDR3, as DNA: TGTGCCAGCAACCCCGGGGCTGATGGGGCCAACGTCCTGACTTTC. Amino acid sequence: CASNPGADGANVLTF.

The rearrangement joins TRBV29-1 to TRBJ1-1, with a possible D match to TRBD1 (5 bases). Germline V gene sequence: CDR1 SQVTM, CDR2 ANQGSEA. V shed 8 bases and J shed 1 base, with 11 bases lying between them. The CDR3 runs 12 residues. CDR3 sequence (DNA): TGCAGCACGGGACGGGGGAACACTGAAGCTTTCTTT. Amino acids: CSTGRGNTEAFF.

The J gene is TRBJ1-1, the V gene TRBV5-1; TRBD1 is a possible D gene (6 bases). V was cut by 1 base and J by 8 bases, with 18 bases left in between. This CDR3 is built from 15 residues. Germline V gives CDR1 SGHRS, CDR2 YFSETQ. The CDR3 region is CASSLYGEQGREAFF. The CDR3 DNA sequence: TGCGCCAGCAGCTTGTACGGGGAACAGGGCAGAGAAGCTTTCTTT.

The chain is built from TRBV10-2 and TRBJ1-2, with TRBD1 matching over 8 bases. The CDR3 consists of 15 residues. The V gene end was trimmed by 2 bases and the J gene end by 8 bases; junction bases not matched to a gene: 10. Germline CDR1 reads WSHSY; CDR2 reads SAAADI. The CDR3 coding sequence is TGCGCCAGCAGTGAGGGGGACAGGCCTCAAGAGGGCTACACCTTC. This encodes CASSEGDRPQEGYTF.

This clonotype was detected only once. The CDR3 here is CAISEFYGELFF. CDR3 DNA: TGTGCCATCAGTGAGTTCTACGGGGAGCTGTTTTTT. The gene calls are TRBV10-3 and TRBJ2-2, with D unresolved. Germline CDR1 is ENHRY and CDR2 is SYGVKD. Trimming shortened V by 1 base and J by 7 bases, and 4 bases separated the two germline ends. This CDR3 region has 12 residues.

This clonotype showed up many times. The chain combines TRBV7-2 with TRBJ2-5; no clear D gene. CDR1 is SGHTA, CDR2 FQGNSA, per germline. V was clipped by 5 bases and J by 4 bases, with 14 bases between them. This CDR3 has 14 residues. The CDR3 is CASSQGRVGETQYF. The CDR3 coding sequence is TGTGCCAGCAGCCAAGGTCGAGTAGGAGAGACCCAGTACTTC.

The chain recombines TRBV6-5 with TRBJ2-5, with D perhaps matching TRBD2 (7 bases). The V end lost 5 bases, the J end lost 9 bases, and 25 bases lay between the germline ends. CDR1 MNHEY and CDR2 SVGAGI come from the germline V gene. The CDR3 contains 16 residues. The CDR3: CASSEWVGGRNQPQYF. As DNA, the CDR3 is TGTGCCAGCAGTGAGTGGGTCGGGGGGCGCAATCAGCCCCAGTACTTC.

V and J are TRBV7-2 and TRBJ1-2, with D unclear. The V gene's germline CDR1 is SGHTA and CDR2 FQGNSA. This CDR3 region has 14 residues. Trimming took 5 bases from V and 8 from J, leaving 18 bases between them. CDR3 sequence (DNA): TGTGCCAGCAGCGTGGCCCGTGCTCCGCGGGGCTACACCTTC. Protein sequence: CASSVARAPRGYTF.

This clonotype was counted ten times or more. The chain's CDR3 is CASSMTSSRVTQPQHF. The CDR3 nucleotides are TGTGCCAGTAGTATGACCTCAAGCCGGGTCACTCAGCCCCAGCATTTT. The rearrangement uses TRBV19 and TRBJ1-5; D unclear. The V and J ends lost 3 bases and 6 bases respectively, with 18 bases between them. The CDR3 loop spans 16 amino acids. CDR1 and CDR2 from the germline V gene are LNHDA and SQIVND (reference sequence).

This clonotype was counted many times. The V gene is TRBV7-9, the J gene TRBJ2-6, with D hard to call. Trimming removed 2 bases from V and 0 bases from J, with 8 bases in between. The CDR3 loop spans 16 amino acids. CDR1 is SEHNR, CDR2 FQNEAQ, per germline (reference sequence). In DNA, the CDR3 is TGTGCCAGCAGCTTACTCCCGATCTCTGGGGCCAACGTCCTGACTTTC. Protein product: CASSLLPISGANVLTF.

The chain joins TRBV12-3 or TRBV12-4 to TRBJ2-7; 7 bases line up with TRBD2. Germline trimming cut 5 bases from V and 3 bases from J; bases unmatched to any gene: 10. The CDR3 is 15 amino acids. This CDR3 is CASSKRLAANYEQYF. In DNA, the CDR3 is TGTGCCAGCAGTAAAAGACTAGCAGCAAACTACGAGCAGTACTTC.

This clonotype was recorded at least ten times. The chain has TRBV29-1 and TRBJ1-2, with a tentative D call TRBD1 (5 bases). Germline lookup yields CDR1 SQVTM and CDR2 ANQGSEA. V was clipped by 6 bases and J by 6 bases, with 14 bases between them. The CDR3 runs to 12 residues. The chain's CDR3 is CSVKLTVNGYTF. The CDR3 region has the DNA TGCAGCGTAAAACTGACAGTTAATGGCTACACCTTC.

With respect to this clonotype: A much more abundant neighbour one base away suggests this may be a read error. The J gene is TRBJ1-5, the V gene TRBV7-2; the D gene is possibly TRBD1 (5 bases). The CDR3 has 14 residues. The germline V and J ends were trimmed by 5 bases and 6 bases, with 14 bases remaining between them. Germline V lookup: CDR1 SGHTA, CDR2 FQGNSA. CDR3 bases: TGTGCCAGCAGCGCAGGGACGATTTTTCAGCCCCAGCATTTT. This gives the protein CASSAGTIFQPQHF.

This chain uses TRBV10-2 with TRBJ2-7, with 8 bases matching TRBD2. The V and J ends lost 6 bases and 6 bases, in that order; junction bases with no gene match: 13. The germline CDR1 and CDR2 sequences are WSHSY and SAAADI. The CDR3 has 15 amino acids. The CDR3 sequence is CASSHPLAGGGEQYF. In DNA form, the CDR3 reads TGCGCCAGCAGCCACCCCCTTGCGGGGGGCGGCGAGCAGTACTTC.